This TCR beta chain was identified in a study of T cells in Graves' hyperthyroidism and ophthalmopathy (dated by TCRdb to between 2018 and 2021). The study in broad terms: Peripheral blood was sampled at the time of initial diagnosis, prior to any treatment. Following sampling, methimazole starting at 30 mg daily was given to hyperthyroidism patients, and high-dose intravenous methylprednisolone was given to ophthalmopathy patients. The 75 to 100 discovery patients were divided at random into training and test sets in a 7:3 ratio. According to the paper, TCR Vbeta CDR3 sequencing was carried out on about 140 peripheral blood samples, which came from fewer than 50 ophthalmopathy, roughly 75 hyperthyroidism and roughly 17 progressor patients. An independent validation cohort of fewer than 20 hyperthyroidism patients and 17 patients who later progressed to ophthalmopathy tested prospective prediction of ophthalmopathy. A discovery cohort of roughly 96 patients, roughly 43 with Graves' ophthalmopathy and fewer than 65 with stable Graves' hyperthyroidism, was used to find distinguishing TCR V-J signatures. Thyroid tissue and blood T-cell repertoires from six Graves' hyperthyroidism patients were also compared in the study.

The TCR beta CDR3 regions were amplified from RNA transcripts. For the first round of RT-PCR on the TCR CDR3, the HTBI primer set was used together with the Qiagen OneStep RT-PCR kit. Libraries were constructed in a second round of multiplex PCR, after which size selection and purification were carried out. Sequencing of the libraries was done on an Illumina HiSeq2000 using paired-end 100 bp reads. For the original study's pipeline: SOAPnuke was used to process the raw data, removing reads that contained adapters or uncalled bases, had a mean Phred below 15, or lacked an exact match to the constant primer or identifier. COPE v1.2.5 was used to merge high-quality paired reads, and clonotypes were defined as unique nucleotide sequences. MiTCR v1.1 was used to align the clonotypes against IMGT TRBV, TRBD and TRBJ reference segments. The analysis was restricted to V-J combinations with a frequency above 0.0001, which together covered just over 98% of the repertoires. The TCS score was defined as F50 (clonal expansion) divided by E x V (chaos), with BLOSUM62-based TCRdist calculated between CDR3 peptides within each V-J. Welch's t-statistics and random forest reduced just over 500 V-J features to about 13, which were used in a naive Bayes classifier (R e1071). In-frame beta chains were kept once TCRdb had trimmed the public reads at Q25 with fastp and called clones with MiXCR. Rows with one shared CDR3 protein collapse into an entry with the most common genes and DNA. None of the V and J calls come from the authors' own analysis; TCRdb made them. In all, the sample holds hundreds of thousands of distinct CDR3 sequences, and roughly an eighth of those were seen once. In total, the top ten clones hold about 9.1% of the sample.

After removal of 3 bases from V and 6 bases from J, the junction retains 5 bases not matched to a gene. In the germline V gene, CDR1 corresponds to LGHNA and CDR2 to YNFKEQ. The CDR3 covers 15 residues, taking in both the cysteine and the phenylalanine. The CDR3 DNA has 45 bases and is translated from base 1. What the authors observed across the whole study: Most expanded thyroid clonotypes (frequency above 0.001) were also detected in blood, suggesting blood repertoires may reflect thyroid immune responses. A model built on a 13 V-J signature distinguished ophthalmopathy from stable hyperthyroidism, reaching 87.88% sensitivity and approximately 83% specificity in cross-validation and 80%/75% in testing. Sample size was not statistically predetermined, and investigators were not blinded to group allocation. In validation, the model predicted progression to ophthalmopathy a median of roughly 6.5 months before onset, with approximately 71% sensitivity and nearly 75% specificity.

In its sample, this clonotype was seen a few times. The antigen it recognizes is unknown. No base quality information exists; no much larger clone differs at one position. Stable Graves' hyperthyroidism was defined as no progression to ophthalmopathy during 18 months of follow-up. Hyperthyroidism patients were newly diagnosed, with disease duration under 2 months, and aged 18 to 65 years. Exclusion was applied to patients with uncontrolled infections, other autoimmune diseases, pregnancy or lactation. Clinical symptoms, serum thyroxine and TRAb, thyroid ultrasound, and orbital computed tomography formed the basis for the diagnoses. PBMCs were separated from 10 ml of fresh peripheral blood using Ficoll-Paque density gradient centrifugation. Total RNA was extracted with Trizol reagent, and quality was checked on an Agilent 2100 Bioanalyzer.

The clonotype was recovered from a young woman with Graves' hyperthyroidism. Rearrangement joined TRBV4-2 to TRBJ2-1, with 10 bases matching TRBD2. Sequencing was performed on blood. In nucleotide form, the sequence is TGTGCCAGCAGCCAGGGGACTAGCGCGTCCAATGAGCAGTTCTTC. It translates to CASSQGTSASNEQFF.